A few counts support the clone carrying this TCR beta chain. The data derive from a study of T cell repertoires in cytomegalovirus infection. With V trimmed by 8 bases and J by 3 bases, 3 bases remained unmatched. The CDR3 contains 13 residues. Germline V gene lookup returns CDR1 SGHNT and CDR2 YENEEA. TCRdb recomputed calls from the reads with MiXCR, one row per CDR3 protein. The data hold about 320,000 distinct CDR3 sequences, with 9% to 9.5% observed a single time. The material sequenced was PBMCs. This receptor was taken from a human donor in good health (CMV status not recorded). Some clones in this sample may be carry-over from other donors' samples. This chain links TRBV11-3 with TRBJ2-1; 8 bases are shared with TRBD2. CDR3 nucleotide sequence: TGTGCCAGCCCAACTAGCGGCTACAATGAGCAGTTCTTC. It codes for CASPTSGYNEQFF.